The 14 T cell receptor beta chains presented below share a single source sample, sequenced in a study of T-cell memory formation after mild COVID-19. TCRdb processed the 5' RACE reads anew with MiXCR; each CDR3 protein has one entry. Among 150,000 to 200,000 distinct CDR3 sequences listed, around a third were seen once. Specimen: PBMCs or a T cell subset sorted from them (not recorded which). Receptors were obtained from an adult woman who had mild COVID-19 (a few samples of this study predate the infection). Cell type and time point are not known.

This clonotype was seen only a few times. The CDR3 region has the DNA TGCGCCAGCAGCTTTACTAGCGTGAACCAAGAGACCCAGTACTTC. The encoded protein is CASSFTSVNQETQYF. The genes are TRBV5-1 and TRBJ2-5; 7 bases fit TRBD2. This CDR3 is 15 amino acids long. CDR1 and CDR2 from the germline V gene are SGHRS and YFSETQ. J gave up 0 bases and V 2 bases, and 4 bases lay outside the gene matches.

This chain joins TRBV7-3 and TRBJ2-3, with D perhaps TRBD1 (6 bases). The CDR3 runs 16 residues. Germline V lookup: CDR1 SGHTA, CDR2 FQGTGA. The germline V and J ends were trimmed by 5 bases and 1 base, with 16 bases remaining between them. CDR3 DNA sequence: TGTGCCAGCAGCCGGGATGGGGGCCTCGGCACAGATACGCAGTATTTT. It yields the protein CASSRDGGLGTDTQYF.

The chain links TRBV29-1 to TRBJ1-1; D gene unclear. V lost 6 bases and J 0 bases, leaving 11 bases between the germline ends. From germline, CDR1 is SQVTM and CDR2 ANQGSEA. The CDR3 spans 13 residues. CDR3 amino acids: CSVLWTVNTEAFF. The CDR3 coding sequence is TGCAGCGTCCTGTGGACGGTGAACACTGAAGCTTTCTTT.

This chain uses TRBV11-2 with TRBJ2-2; D may be TRBD1 (6 bases). The ends were cut back, 5 bases at V and 0 bases at J, with 16 bases in the middle. In germline, CDR1 is SGHAT, CDR2 FQNNGV. CDR3 length equals 17 residues. In nucleotides, the CDR3 is TGTGCCAGCAGCAATACACCAGGGGTAACGAACACCGGGGAGCTGTTTTTT. Translation gives CASSNTPGVTNTGELFF.

This rearrangement joins TRBV5-1 to TRBJ2-1, with TRBD2 matching over 8 bases. The CDR3 totals 18 residues. Germline V gene lookup returns CDR1 SGHRS and CDR2 YFSETQ. With V trimmed by 6 bases and J by 0 bases, 14 bases remained unmatched. The CDR3 here is CASTPSRGGTPSYNEQFF. CDR3 sequence (DNA): TGCGCCAGCACCCCGAGTCGGGGGGGAACCCCCTCCTACAATGAGCAGTTCTTC.

The chain uses TRBV24-1 and TRBJ1-2, with 10 bases fitting TRBD1. The trim removed 4 bases at V and 3 bases at J, leaving 4 bases unmatched. This CDR3 is built from 15 residues. Germline CDR1 and CDR2: KGHDR and SFDVKD. The CDR3 here is CATSDPGQGDYGYTF. CDR3 nucleotide sequence: TGTGCCACCAGTGACCCTGGACAGGGGGACTATGGCTACACCTTC.

The chain couples TRBV6-5 to TRBJ2-1, with 9 bases that match TRBD2. The V segment lost 6 bases and the J segment 4 bases; nucleotides outside the gene matches: 13. Looked up from germline, CDR1 is MNHEY and CDR2 is SVGAGI. This CDR3 contains 17 residues. CDR3 in DNA: TGTGCCAGCAGCGCGCCCTGGACTAGCGAGAATTACAATGAGCAGTTCTTC. This sequence encodes CASSAPWTSENYNEQFF.

This rearrangement joins TRBV28 to TRBJ2-7, with 9 nucleotides matching TRBD1. The CDR3 has 15 amino acids. Germline V gene data show CDR1 as MDHEN and CDR2 as SYDVKM. J lost 2 bases, V lost 5 bases, and 7 bases had no gene match. The chain's CDR3 is CASSPPGTGTYEQYF. Written as DNA, the CDR3 is TGTGCCAGCAGTCCCCCCGGGACAGGGACCTACGAGCAGTACTTC.

This clonotype was observed a handful of times. The rearrangement uses TRBV20-1 and TRBJ2-7, with D maybe TRBD1 (5 bases). V was shortened by 3 bases and J by 4 bases, with 19 bases between the two germline ends. The germline CDR1 and CDR2 sequences are DFQATT and SNEGSKA (reference sequence). CDR3 length equals 15 residues. Here the CDR3 DNA reads TGCAGTGCTAGGGCACAGACAGTACAACTTTACGAGCAGTACTTC. Protein sequence: CSARAQTVQLYEQYF.

V usage is TRBV27 and J usage is TRBJ2-3; D may be TRBD2 (6 bases). Trimming took 4 bases from V and 1 from J, leaving 15 bases between them. Germline CDR1 reads MNHEY; CDR2 reads SMNVEV (reference sequence). This CDR3 has 16 amino acids. The CDR3: CASSSWRGPRTDTQYF. CDR3 in DNA: TGTGCCAGCAGTTCCTGGAGGGGCCCTCGCACAGATACGCAGTATTTT.

This clonotype turned up a few times. This rearrangement joins TRBV6-4 to TRBJ2-6; TRBD1 might be the D (6 bases). The CDR3 has 16 amino acids. CDR1 MRHNA and CDR2 SNTAGT come from the germline V gene. V gave up 0 bases and J gave up 3 bases, with 9 bases separating them. The CDR3 protein is CASSDSGGDGANVLTF. The CDR3 nucleotides are TGTGCCAGCAGTGACTCTGGGGGCGATGGGGCCAACGTCCTGACTTTC.

The rearrangement uses TRBV7-9 and TRBJ1-4; D is perhaps TRBD1 (5 bases). Germline V gene data show CDR1 as SEHNR and CDR2 as FQNEAQ (reference sequence). The CDR3 runs to 17 residues. V was trimmed by 6 bases and J by 10 bases, leaving 27 bases between them. The CDR3 sequence is CASSPPDTGALSAKLFF. CDR3 sequence (DNA): TGTGCCAGCAGTCCGCCCGACACAGGTGCCTTATCTGCAAAACTGTTTTTT.

This clonotype was observed a few times. This CDR3 reads CASSDFTGVTEAFF. The CDR3 coding sequence is TGTGCCAGCAGTGACTTCACAGGGGTCACTGAAGCTTTCTTT. The chain carries TRBV27 and TRBJ1-1, with TRBD1 matching 7 bases. Trimming cost V 5 bases and J 4 bases; bases outside gene matches: 7. The germline V gene encodes CDR1 MNHEY and CDR2 SMNVEV (reference sequence). This CDR3 has 14 residues.

The chain carries TRBV6-5 and TRBJ2-5; maybe TRBD2 (5 bases). V lost 0 bases and J 2 bases, leaving 10 bases between the germline ends. Germline V gene data show CDR1 as MNHEY and CDR2 as SVGAGI. This CDR3 is 15 amino acids long. In DNA form, the CDR3 reads TGTGCCAGCAGTTACTCTGGGAGATGGCAAGAGACCCAGTACTTC. Amino acids: CASSYSGRWQETQYF.